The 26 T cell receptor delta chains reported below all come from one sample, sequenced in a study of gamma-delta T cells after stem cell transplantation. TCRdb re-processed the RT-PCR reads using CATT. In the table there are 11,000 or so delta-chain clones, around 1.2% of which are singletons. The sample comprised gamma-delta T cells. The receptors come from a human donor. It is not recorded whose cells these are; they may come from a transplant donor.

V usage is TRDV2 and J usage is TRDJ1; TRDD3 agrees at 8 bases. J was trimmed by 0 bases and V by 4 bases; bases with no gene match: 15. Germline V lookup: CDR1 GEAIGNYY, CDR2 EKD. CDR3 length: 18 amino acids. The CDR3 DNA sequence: TGTGCCTGTGATCGTGTACTGGGGGGTACTCGGTACACCGATAAACTCATCTTT. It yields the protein CACDRVLGGTRYTDKLIF.

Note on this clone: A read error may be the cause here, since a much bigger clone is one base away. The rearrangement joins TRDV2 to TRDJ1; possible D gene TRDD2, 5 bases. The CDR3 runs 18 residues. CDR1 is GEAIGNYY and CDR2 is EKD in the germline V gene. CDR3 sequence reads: CACDTIGTPYPYTDKHIF. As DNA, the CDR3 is TGTGCCTGTGACACAATTGGGACACCCTACCCGTACACCGATAAACACATCTTT.

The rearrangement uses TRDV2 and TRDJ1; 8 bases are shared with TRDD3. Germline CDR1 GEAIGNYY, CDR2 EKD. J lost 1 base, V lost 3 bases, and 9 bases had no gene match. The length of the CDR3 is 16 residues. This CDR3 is CACDPMGDAGTDKLIF. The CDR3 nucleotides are TGTGCCTGTGACCCAATGGGGGATGCAGGCACCGATAAACTCATCTTT.

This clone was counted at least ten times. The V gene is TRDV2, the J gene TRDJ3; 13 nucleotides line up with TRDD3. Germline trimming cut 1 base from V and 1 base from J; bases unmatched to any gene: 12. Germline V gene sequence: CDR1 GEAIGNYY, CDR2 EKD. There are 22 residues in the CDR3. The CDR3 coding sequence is TGTGCCTGTGACACGCCGGTACTGGGGGATACGCAACAGTCCTGGGACACCCGACAGATGTTTTTC. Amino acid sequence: CACDTPVLGDTQQSWDTRQMFF.

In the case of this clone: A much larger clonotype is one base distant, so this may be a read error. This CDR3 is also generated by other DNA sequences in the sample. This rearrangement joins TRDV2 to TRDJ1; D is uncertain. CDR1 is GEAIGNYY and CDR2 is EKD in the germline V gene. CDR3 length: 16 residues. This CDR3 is CACDTLISAPTDKLIF. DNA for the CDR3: TGTGCCTGTGACACGCTCATTTCAGCCCCGACCGATAAACTCATCTTC.

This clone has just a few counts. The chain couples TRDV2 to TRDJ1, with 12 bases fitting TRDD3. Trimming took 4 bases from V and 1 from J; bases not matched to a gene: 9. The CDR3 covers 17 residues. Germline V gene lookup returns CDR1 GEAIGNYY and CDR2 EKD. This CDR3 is CACDKLGDTDGTDKLIF. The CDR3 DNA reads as TGTGCCTGTGATAAACTGGGGGATACTGACGGCACCGATAAACTCATCTTT.

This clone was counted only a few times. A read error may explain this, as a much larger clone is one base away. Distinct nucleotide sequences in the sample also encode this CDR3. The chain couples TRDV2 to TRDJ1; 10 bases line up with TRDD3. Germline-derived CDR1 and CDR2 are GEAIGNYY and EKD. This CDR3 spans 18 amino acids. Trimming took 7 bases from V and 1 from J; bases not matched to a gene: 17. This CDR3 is CACDSVGGYEAATDKLIF. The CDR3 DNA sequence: TGTGCCTGCGACTCAGTGGGGGGATACGAGGCGGCCACCGATAAACTCATCTTT.

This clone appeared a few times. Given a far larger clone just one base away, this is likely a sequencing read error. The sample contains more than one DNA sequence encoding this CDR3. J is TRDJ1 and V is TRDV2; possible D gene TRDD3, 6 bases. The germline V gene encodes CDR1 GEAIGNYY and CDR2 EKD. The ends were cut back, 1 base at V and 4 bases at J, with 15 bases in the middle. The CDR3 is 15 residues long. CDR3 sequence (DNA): TGTGCCTGTGACACAATGGGAGATACGAACGATAAACTCATCTTT. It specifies CACDTMGDTNDKLIF.

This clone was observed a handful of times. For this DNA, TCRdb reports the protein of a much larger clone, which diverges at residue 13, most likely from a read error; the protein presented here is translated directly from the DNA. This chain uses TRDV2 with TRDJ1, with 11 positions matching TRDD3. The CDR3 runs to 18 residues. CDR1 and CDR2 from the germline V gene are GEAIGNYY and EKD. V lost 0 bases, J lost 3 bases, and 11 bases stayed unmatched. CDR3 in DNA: TGTGCCTGTGACACCCTCCTTGGGGGATACGCGGCCGCCGATAAACTCATCTTT. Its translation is CACDTLLGGYAAADKLIF.

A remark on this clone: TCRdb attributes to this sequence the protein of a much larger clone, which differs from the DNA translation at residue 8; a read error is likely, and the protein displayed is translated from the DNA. The CDR3 loop reads CACEPLGGHDKLIF. CDR3 DNA sequence: TGTGCCTGTGAACCACTGGGGGGTCATGATAAACTCATCTTT. This chain links TRDV2 with TRDJ1, with 8 bases matching TRDD3. CDR1 and CDR2 (germline): GEAIGNYY, EKD. The CDR3 runs 14 residues. Trimming took 4 bases from V and 5 from J; bases not matched to a gene: 8.

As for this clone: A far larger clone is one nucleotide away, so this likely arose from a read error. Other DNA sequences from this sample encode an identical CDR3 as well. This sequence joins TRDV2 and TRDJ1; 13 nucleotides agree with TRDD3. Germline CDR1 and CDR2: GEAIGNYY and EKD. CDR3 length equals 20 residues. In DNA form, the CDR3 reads TGTGCCTGCGACACCGTGGCCACTGGGGGATACGCAAGGGGCACCGATAAACTCATCTTT. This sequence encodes CACDTVATGGYARGTDKLIF.

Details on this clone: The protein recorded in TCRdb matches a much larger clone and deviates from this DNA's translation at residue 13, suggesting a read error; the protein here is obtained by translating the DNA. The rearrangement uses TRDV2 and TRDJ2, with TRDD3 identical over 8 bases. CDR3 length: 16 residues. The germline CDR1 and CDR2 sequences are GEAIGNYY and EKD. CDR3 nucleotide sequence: TGTGCCTGTGACACGATGGGGGATGGTGGGACAGCACGACTCTTCTTT. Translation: CACDTMGDGGTARLFF.

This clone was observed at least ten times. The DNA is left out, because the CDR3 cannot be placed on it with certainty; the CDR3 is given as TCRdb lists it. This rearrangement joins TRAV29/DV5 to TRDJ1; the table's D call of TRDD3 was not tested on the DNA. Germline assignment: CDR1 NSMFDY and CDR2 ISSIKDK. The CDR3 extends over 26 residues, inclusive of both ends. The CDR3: CSVLLCSKRISPIHSLGDRYTDKLIF.

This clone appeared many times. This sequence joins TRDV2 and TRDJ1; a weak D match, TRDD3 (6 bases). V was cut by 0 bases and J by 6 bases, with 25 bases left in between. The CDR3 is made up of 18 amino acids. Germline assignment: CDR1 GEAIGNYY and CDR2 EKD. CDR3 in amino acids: CACDTAELVAGDRNKLIF. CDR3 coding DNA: TGTGCCTGTGACACCGCGGAGTTGGTGGCTGGGGATCGAAATAAACTCATCTTT.

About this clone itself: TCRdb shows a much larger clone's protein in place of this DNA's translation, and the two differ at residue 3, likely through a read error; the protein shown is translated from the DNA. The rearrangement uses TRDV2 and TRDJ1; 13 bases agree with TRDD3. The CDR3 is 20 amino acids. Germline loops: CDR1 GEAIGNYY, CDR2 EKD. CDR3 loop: CARDRVGTGGYAMYTDKLIF. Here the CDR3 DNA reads TGTGCCCGTGACAGAGTGGGTACTGGGGGATACGCTATGTACACCGATAAACTCATCTTT.

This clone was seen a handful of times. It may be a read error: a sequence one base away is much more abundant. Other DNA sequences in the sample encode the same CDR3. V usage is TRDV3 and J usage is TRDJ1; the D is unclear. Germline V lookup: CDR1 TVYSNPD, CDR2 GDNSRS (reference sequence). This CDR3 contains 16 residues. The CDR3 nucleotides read TGTGCGAAACGAGTTGGGACAAAGTACGGTCGGGGTGGACTCATCTTT. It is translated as CAKRVGTKYGRGGLIF.

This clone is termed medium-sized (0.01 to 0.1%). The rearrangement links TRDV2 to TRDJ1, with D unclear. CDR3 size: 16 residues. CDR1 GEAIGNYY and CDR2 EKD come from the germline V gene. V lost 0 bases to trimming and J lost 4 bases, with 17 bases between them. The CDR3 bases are TGTGCCTGTGACACCGTCAAGGGAGGCCCTCGCGATAAACTCATCTTT. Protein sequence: CACDTVKGGPRDKLIF.

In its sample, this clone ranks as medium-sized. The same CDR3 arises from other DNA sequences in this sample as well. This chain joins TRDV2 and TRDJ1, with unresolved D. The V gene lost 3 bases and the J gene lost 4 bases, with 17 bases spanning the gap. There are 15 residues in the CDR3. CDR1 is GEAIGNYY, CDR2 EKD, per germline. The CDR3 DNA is TGTGCCTGTGACCCTCTCGGAGGACCTGGCGATAAACTCATCTTT. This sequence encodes CACDPLGGPGDKLIF.

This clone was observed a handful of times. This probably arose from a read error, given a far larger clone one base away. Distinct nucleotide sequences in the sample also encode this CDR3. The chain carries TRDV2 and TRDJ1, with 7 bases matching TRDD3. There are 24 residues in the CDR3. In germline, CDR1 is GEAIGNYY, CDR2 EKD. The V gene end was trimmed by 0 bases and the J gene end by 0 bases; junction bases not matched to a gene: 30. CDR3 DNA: TGTGCCTGTGACACCGTCGCTAAAGACTGGGGAACAGCCTCGGGCTCTGTATACACCGATAAACTCATCTTT. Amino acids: CACDTVAKDWGTASGSVYTDKLIF.

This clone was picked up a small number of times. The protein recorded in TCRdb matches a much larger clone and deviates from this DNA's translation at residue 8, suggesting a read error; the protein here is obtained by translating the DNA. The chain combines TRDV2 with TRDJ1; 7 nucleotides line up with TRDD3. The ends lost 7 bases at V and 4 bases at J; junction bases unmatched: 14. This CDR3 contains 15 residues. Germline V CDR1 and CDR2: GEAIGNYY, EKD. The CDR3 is CACSLLGPLSDKLIF. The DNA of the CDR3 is TGTGCCTGCTCTCTACTGGGGCCCTTAAGCGATAAACTCATCTTT.

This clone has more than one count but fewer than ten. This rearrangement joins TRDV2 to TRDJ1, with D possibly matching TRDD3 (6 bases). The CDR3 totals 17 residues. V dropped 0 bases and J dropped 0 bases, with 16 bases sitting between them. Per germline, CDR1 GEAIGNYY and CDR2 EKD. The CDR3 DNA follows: TGTGCCTGTGACACCGTCGGGGGACCTAAGGACACCGATAAACTCATCTTT. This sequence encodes CACDTVGGPKDTDKLIF.

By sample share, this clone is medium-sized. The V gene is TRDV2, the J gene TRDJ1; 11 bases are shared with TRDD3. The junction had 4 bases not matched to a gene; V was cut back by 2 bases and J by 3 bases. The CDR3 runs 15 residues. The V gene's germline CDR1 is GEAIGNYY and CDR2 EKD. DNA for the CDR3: TGTGCCTGTGACAAACTGGGGGATATTTCCGATAAACTCATCTTT. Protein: CACDKLGDISDKLIF.

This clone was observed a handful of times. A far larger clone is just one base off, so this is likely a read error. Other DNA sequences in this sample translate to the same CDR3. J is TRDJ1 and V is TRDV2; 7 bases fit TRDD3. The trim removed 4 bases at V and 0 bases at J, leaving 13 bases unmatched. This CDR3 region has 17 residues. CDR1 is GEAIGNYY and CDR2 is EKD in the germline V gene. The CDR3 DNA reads TGTGCCTGTGATCTACTATCTGGGGGGCCCTACACCGATAAACTCATCTTT. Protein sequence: CACDLLSGGPYTDKLIF.

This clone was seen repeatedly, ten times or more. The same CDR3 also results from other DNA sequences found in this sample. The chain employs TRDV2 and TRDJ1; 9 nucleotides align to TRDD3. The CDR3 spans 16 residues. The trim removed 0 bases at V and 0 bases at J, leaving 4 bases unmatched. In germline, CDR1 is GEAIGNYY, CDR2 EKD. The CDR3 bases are TGTGCCTGTGACACCGTCGCTGGGGGATACACCGATAAACTCATCTTT. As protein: CACDTVAGGYTDKLIF.

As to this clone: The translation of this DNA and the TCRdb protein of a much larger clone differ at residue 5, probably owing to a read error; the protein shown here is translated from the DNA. The CDR3 DNA reads as TGTGCCTGTGAAGCACTGGGGGATACAGGCCCTGACACCGATAAACTCATCTTT. It translates to CACEALGDTGPDTDKLIF. The chain joins TRDV2 to TRDJ1; 12 bases match TRDD3. CDR1 and CDR2 (germline): GEAIGNYY, EKD. V was clipped by 4 bases and J by 0 bases; unmatched bases: 11. This CDR3 comprises 18 residues.

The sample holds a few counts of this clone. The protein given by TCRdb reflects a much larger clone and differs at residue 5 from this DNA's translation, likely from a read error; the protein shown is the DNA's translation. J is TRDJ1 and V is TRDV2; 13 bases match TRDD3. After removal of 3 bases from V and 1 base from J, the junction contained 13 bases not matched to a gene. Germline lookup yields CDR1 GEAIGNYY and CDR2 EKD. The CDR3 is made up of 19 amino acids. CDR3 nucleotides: TGTGCCTGTGACTACCTACTGGGGGATACGAAGTCGCTCACCGATAAACTCATCTTT. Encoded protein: CACDYLLGDTKSLTDKLIF.